This T cell receptor (beta chain) appears in the sequencing data of a study of cytotoxic CD8 clonotypes in ibrutinib-treated CLL. About the research overall: Following a median roughly 12 months of treatment, with a range of 6 to 36, response samples were taken.

Repertoires were generated with immunoSEQ multiplex PCR, while TCRdb's copy carries only in-frame clones and drops some. The profile shows some 160,000 clones, 81% of them singletons. The CDR3 has 16 amino acids. The clonotype was recovered from a human donor with chronic lymphocytic leukemia. This rearrangement joins TRBV1 to TRBJ1-3; the table assigns TRBD1, which was not confirmed against the DNA. TRBV1 is a pseudogene. The sample in question was PBMCs, obtained after 12 months of ibrutinib treatment. CDR3 in DNA: TGCACCAGCAGCCCTGTAACAGGGCCCTCTGGAAACACCATATATTTT. Its translation: CTSSPVTGPSGNTIYF.